Each of the 12 T cell receptor beta chains below was sequenced from the same sample in a study of blood T cell repertoires in COVID-19. Profiled with immunoSEQ multiplex PCR; TCRdb holds only in-frame clones, not every one. This sample yields some 260,000 clones, of which around 80% are seen a single time; approximately 4.3% belongs to the top ten. Sequenced sample: PBMCs or T cells enriched from blood (not recorded which). The receptors stem from a man aged 25-45 years with acute COVID-19.

The chain uses TRBV18 and TRBJ2-3; 8 bases line up with TRBD1. The junction had 2 bases not matched to a gene; V was cut back by 4 bases and J by 5 bases. Germline-derived CDR1 and CDR2 are KGHSH and LQKENI. The CDR3 sequence is 13 residues long. The CDR3 loop is CASSLTGGDTQYF. Here the CDR3 DNA reads TGTGCCAGCTCACTCACAGGGGGAGATACGCAGTATTTT.

The chain carries TRBV9 and TRBJ1-2, with 8 bases aligning to TRBD1. CDR3 length: 16 amino acids. CDR1 is SGDLS, CDR2 YYNGEE, per germline. J gave up 0 bases and V 0 bases, and 4 bases lay outside the gene matches. The CDR3 bases are TGTGCCAGCAGCGTAGGAGGGACAGGATCTAACTATGGCTACACCTTC. Residues: CASSVGGTGSNYGYTF.

The chain couples TRBV6-2 or TRBV6-3 to TRBJ1-5; unclear D gene. The CDR3 loop spans 16 amino acids. Germline V gives CDR1 MNHEY, CDR2 SVGEGT. V was shortened by 1 base and J by 8 bases, with 18 bases between the two germline ends. The CDR3 is CASSYYPGLTLEPQHF. In DNA form, the CDR3 reads TGTGCCAGCAGTTACTACCCGGGTCTTACCTTGGAGCCCCAGCATTTT.

The chain employs TRBV28 and TRBJ1-5; TRBD1 is a possible D gene (6 bases). The length of the CDR3 is 13 residues. Germline V lookup: CDR1 MDHEN, CDR2 SYDVKM. V was cut by 5 bases and J by 6 bases, with 11 bases left in between. The CDR3 loop is CASSQGKGQPQHF. CDR3 DNA sequence: TGTGCCAGCAGTCAGGGGAAGGGTCAGCCCCAGCATTTT.

The rearrangement joins TRBV27 to TRBJ2-2; 9 positions agree with TRBD2. The V gene end was trimmed by 6 bases and the J gene end by 4 bases; junction bases not matched to a gene: 18. CDR1 is MNHEY, CDR2 SMNVEV, per germline (reference sequence). CDR3 size: 19 residues. CDR3 region: CASSLRGTSPSYFTGELFF. The CDR3 nucleotides are TGTGCCAGCAGCCTCCGGGGGACTAGCCCTTCTTACTTCACCGGGGAGCTGTTTTTT.

V and J are TRBV15 and TRBJ2-5; 8 bases are a match to TRBD2. V shed 0 bases and J 4 bases; nucleotides not matched to a gene: 4. The CDR3 covers 15 residues. The germline gives CDR1 LNHNV, CDR2 YYDKDF (reference sequence). The CDR3 DNA reads as TGTGCCACCAGCAGAGACGCGGGGGGAGGAGAGACCCAGTACTTC. It is translated as CATSRDAGGGETQYF.

J is TRBJ1-5 and V is TRBV2, with D hard to call. The germline gives CDR1 SNHLY, CDR2 FYNNEI. This CDR3 has 14 amino acids. The V end lost 6 bases, the J end lost 0 bases, and 9 bases lay between the germline ends. CDR3 sequence reads: CASRGTYSNQPQHF. The CDR3 nucleotides are TGTGCCAGCAGGGGCACTTATAGCAATCAGCCCCAGCATTTT.

CDR3 amino acids: CSADAGGGGTQYF. Here the CDR3 DNA reads TGCAGCGCCGACGCAGGGGGCGGGGGGACCCAGTACTTC. The genes are TRBV29-1 and TRBJ2-5; tentatively, D is TRBD1 (8 bases). The CDR3 has 13 amino acids. Trimming left V 7 bases short and J 7 bases short, with 19 bases between. CDR1 and CDR2 from the germline V gene are SQVTM and ANQGSEA.

The V call is TRBV14, the J call TRBJ1-6; D is uncertain. CDR3 length: 12 amino acids. V was pared by 4 bases and J by 10 bases, with 8 bases between. Germline V gives CDR1 SGHDN, CDR2 FVKESK. CDR3 sequence (DNA): TGTGCCAGCAGCCCAGGAGGATCACCCCTCCACTTT. This gives the protein CASSPGGSPLHF.

This sequence joins TRBV4-2 and TRBJ1-1, with unresolved D. This CDR3 comprises 15 residues. Trimming shortened V by 5 bases and J by 6 bases, and 19 bases separated the two germline ends. Germline V gene lookup returns CDR1 LGHNA and CDR2 YNFKEQ. CDR3 loop: CASSARTGGRAEAFF. The CDR3 DNA follows: TGTGCCAGCAGCGCACGGACGGGAGGACGCGCTGAAGCTTTCTTT.

The V gene is TRBV3-1 (or the pseudogene TRBV3-2), the J gene TRBJ2-2; no firm D call. The CDR3 extends over 13 amino acids. The germline V gene has CDR1 LGHDT and CDR2 YNNKEL (reference sequence). With 4 bases removed from V and 1 base from J, the gap between germline ends came to 4 bases. CDR3 nucleotides: TGTGCCAGCAGCCCTCTGAACACCGGGGAGCTGTTTTTT. Amino acid sequence: CASSPLNTGELFF.

CDR3 nucleotides: TGCGCCAGCAGTGAGACAGGGAGAGGTGTAAAACTGTTTTTT. Protein product: CASSETGRGVKLFF. The V and J genes are TRBV5-1 and TRBJ1-4; TRBD1 aligns across 7 bases. The CDR3 has 14 amino acids. V gave up 5 bases and J gave up 10 bases; unmatched junction bases: 11. Germline lookup yields CDR1 SGHRS and CDR2 YFSETQ.